This TCR beta chain was documented in a study of blood T cell repertoires in COVID-19. Overall study: T cells, B-cell-depleted T cells, or PBMCs provided the cDNA or gDNA that served as material.

Trimming left V 3 bases short and J 6 bases short, with 11 bases between. The V gene's germline CDR1 is LNHDA and CDR2 SQIVND (reference sequence). This CDR3 has 14 residues. As processed by the authors: Amplification with reference gene primers provided the estimates of nucleated cell counts. Repertoires were generated with immunoSEQ multiplex PCR, while TCRdb's copy carries only in-frame clones and drops some. V, J and clone size were drawn from that table, and D and trimming were deduced from the DNA. The repertoire holds 130,000 to 150,000 clones, with approximately 85% as singletons. The sample comprised peripheral blood. The TCR sequence derives from a man aged 65 to 85 with acute or convalescent COVID-19. This chain joins TRBV19 and TRBJ1-4; D gene ambiguous. The CDR3: CASSMYGVDEKLFF. CDR3 DNA: TGTGCCAGTAGTATGTACGGGGTAGATGAAAAACTGTTTTTT.